This T cell receptor (beta chain) emerged from a study of T cell changes during pregnancy in multiple sclerosis. CDR3 length equals 14 residues. The germline V and J ends were trimmed by 6 bases and 9 bases, with 15 bases remaining between them. The germline gives CDR1 ENHRY, CDR2 SYGVKD. Profiled with immunoSEQ multiplex PCR; TCRdb holds only in-frame clones, not every one. The table includes 50,000 or so clones, approximately 92% detected once. The V call is TRBV10-3, the J call TRBJ1-6; D remains unclear. The TCR originated in a female donor with multiple sclerosis, enrolled in a pregnancy study. The sequencing here drew on CD4+ T cells from peripheral blood mononuclear cells, taken in the third trimester of pregnancy. The CDR3 DNA sequence: TGTGCCATCAGCGCCGAAGTTTCAGGTTCACCCCTCCACTTT. As protein: CAISAEVSGSPLHF.